The T cell receptor (beta chain) under discussion was sequenced for a study of beta chain features in type 1 diabetes. Study as a whole: All samples together contributed 107,917,701 sorted cells for examination.

V was pared by 5 bases and J by 4 bases, with 17 bases between. There are 15 residues in the CDR3. The germline V gene encodes CDR1 MGHRA and CDR2 YSYEKL. The isolated RNA, all of it, was reverse transcribed, so expressed TCRB transcripts were what got sequenced. There were 3 million to 4 million reads on average in the naive, central memory and regulatory T cell samples. Clones were sequenced by immunoSEQ multiplex PCR, and TCRdb holds only the in-frame ones, with some missing. The table has 300,000 to 350,000 clones, around 7.6% seen once. Findings and caveats of the study: When VDJ junctions were examined, type 1 diabetes patients showed fewer insertions and more deletions. Compared to healthy donors, patients appeared to have naive, central memory and Treg TCRB repertoires that were more alike.

Comment on this clone: Antigen specificity is unknown.

This sequence joins TRBV4-1 and TRBJ1-1, with D uncertain. The sequence was collected from a woman under 30 in good health. The sample was central memory CD4+ T cells from blood. The CDR3 loop reads CASSLTATRGTEAFF. For the CDR3, the DNA is TGCGCCAGCAGCTTAACGGCTACGCGGGGCACTGAAGCTTTCTTT.